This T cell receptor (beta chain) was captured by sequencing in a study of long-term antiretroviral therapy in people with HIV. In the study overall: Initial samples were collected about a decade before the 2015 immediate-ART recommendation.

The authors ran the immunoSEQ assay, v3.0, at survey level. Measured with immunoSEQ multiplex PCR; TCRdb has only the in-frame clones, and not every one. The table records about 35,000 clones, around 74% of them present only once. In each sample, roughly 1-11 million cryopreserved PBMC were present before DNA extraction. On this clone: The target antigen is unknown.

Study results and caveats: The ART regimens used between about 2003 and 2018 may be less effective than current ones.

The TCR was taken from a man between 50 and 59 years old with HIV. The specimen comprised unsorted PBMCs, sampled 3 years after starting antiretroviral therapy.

CDR3 bases: TGTGCCAGCAGTTATGGGACTGGGGAGCTGTTTTTT. Translated: CASSYGTGELFF. V and J are TRBV6-5 and TRBJ2-2, with TRBD2 as a possible D gene (6 bases). Between the trimmed V and J ends, which lost 3 bases and 8 bases, there was a span of 7 bases. The length of the CDR3 is 12 residues. Germline lookup yields CDR1 MNHEY and CDR2 SVGAGI.